This TCR beta chain originates from a study of identical twins. A universal primer binding site was introduced by template switching. The final cDNA contained unique molecular identifiers. One entry per CDR3 protein results from TCRdb running MiXCR on the 5' RACE reads. The profile shows fewer than 350,000 distinct CDR3 sequences, approximately 8.5% of them singletons. The study, taken as a whole, reports: Insertions were fewer in abundant cord blood beta clonotypes, whereas memory repertoires showed none of this pattern. Twin pairs' shared out-of-frame alpha sequences were enriched in low generation probability. Without tracking the same donors, conclusions rested on cross-sectional statistical analysis.

The table lists this clonotype with many counts. What it recognizes is unknown. The CDR3 has 15 residues. Germline-derived CDR1 and CDR2 are SGDLS and YYNGEE. V lost 4 bases and J lost 4, with 17 bases in between. This sample was also put to use in a study of yellow fever vaccine responses in identical twins.

The chain couples TRBV9 to TRBJ2-5; D possibly corresponds to TRBD1 (6 bases). This TCR derives from a woman between 18 and 29 years old in good health. The sequenced sample consisted of memory (CD45RO+) T cells sorted from blood. As DNA, the CDR3 is TGTGCCAGCAGCCCAGGGGACCCAGGGGCAGAGACCCAGTACTTC. This sequence encodes CASSPGDPGAETQYF.